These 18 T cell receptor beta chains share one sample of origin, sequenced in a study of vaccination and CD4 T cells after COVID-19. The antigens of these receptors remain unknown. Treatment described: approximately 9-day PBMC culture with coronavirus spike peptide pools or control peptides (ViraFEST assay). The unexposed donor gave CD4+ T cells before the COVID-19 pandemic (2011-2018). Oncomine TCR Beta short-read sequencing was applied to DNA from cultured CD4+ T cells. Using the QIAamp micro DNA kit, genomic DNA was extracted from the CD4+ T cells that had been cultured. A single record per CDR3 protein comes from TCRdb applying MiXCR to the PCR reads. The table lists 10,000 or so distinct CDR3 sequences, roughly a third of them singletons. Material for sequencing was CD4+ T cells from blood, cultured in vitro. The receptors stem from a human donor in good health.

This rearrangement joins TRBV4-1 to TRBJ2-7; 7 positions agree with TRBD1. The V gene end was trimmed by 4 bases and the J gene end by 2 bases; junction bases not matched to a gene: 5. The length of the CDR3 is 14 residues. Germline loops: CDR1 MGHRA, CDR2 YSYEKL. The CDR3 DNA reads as TGCGCCAGCAGCCCAGGCAGGGGGACCTACGAGCAGTACTTC. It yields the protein CASSPGRGTYEQYF.

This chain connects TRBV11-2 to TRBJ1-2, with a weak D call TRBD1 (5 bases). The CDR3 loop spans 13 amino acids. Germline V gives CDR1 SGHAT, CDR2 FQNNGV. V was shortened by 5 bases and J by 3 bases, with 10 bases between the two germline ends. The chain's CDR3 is CASSPGGYYGYTF. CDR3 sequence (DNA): TGTGCCAGCAGCCCCGGGGGTTACTATGGCTACACCTTC.

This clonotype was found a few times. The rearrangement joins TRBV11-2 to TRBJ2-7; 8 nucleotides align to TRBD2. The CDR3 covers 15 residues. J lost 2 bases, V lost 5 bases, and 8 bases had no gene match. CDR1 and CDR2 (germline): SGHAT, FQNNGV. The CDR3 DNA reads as TGTGCCAGCAGCCAAAACCCAGCGGGGGCCTACGAGCAGTACTTC. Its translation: CASSQNPAGAYEQYF. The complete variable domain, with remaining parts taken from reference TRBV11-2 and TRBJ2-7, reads EAGVAQSPRYKIIEKRQSVAFWCNPISGHATLYWYQQILGQGPKLLIQFQNNGVVDDSQLPKDRFSAERLKGVDSTLKIQPAKLEDSAVYLCASSQNPAGAYEQYFGPGTRLTVT.

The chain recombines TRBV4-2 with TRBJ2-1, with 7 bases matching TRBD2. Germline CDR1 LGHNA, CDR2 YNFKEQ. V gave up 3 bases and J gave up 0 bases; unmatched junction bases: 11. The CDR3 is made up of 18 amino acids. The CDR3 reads CASSQAAGTMDSYNEQFF. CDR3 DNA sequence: TGTGCCAGCAGCCAGGCGGCCGGGACTATGGACTCCTACAATGAGCAGTTCTTC.

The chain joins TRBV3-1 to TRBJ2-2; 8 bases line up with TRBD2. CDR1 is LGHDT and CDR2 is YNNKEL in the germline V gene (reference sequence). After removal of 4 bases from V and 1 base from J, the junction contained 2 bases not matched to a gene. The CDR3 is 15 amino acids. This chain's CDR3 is CASSPRGGNTGELFF. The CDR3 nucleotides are TGTGCCAGCAGCCCCCGGGGGGGGAACACCGGGGAGCTGTTTTTT.

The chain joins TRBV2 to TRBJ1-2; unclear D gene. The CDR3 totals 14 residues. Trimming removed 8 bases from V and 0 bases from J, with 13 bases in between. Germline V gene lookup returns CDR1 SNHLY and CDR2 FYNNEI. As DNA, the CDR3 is TGTGCCAGCGACCCTTGGGATGCTAACTATGGCTACACCTTC. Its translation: CASDPWDANYGYTF.

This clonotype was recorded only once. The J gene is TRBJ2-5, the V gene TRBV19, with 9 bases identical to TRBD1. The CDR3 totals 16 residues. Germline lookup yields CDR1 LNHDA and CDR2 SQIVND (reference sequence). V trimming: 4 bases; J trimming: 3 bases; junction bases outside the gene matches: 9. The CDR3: CASSTLSGQGEETQYF. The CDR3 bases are TGTGCCAGTAGTACTCTCTCGGGACAGGGTGAAGAGACCCAGTACTTC.

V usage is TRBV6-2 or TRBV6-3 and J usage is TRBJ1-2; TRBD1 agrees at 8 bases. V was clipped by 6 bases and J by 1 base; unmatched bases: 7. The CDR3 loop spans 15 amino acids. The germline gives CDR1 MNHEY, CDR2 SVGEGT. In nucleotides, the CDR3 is TGTGCCAGCAGATCCTCGGACAGGGTTAACTATGGCTACACCTTC. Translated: CASRSSDRVNYGYTF.

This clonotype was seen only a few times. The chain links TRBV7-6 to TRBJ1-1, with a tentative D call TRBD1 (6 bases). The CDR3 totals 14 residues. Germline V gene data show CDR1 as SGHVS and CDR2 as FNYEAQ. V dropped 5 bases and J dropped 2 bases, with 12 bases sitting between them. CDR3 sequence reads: CASSRQVTNTEAFF. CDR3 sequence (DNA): TGTGCCAGCAGCCGACAGGTCACAAACACTGAAGCTTTCTTT.

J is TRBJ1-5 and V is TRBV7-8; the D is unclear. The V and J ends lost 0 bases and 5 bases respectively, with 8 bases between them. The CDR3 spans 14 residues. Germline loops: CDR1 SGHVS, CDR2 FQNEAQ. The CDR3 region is CASSLASRDQPQHF. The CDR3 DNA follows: TGTGCCAGCAGCTTAGCGTCCCGCGATCAGCCCCAGCATTTT.

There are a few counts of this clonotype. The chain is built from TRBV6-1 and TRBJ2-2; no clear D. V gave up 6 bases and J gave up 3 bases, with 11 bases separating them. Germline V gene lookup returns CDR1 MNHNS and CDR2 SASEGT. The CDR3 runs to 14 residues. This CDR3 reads CASRRIPDTGELFF. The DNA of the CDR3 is TGTGCCAGCAGACGAATCCCAGACACCGGGGAGCTGTTTTTT.

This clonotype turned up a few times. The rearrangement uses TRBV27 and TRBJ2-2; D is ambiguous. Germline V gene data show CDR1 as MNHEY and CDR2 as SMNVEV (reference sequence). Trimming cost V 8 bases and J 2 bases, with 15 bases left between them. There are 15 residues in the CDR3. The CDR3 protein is CASGIPTQNTGELFF. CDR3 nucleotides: TGTGCCAGCGGTATCCCGACGCAAAACACCGGGGAGCTGTTTTTT.

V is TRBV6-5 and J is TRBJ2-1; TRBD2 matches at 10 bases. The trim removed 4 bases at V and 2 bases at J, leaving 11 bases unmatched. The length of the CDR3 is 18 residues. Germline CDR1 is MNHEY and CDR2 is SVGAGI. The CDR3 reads CASSFPGTSGVPYNEQFF. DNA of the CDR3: TGTGCCAGCAGTTTCCCTGGAACTAGCGGGGTCCCCTACAATGAGCAGTTCTTC.

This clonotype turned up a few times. CDR3 sequence (DNA): TGTGCCAGCAGCCAGCGGGAGGGGGCAGATACGCAGTATTTT. This codes for CASSQREGADTQYF. The gene calls are TRBV7-3 and TRBJ2-3; 10 bases agree with TRBD2. With 5 bases clipped from V and 4 bases from J, the junction kept 3 bases outside the gene matches. The CDR3 spans 14 residues. CDR1 and CDR2 (germline): SGHTA, FQGTGA.

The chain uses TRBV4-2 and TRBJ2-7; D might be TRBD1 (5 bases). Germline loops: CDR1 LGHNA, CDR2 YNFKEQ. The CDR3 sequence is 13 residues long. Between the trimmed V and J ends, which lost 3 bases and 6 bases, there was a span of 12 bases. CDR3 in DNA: TGTGCCAGCAGCCACGTCGACAGTTTCGAGCAGTACTTC. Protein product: CASSHVDSFEQYF.

The CDR3 region is CATSDSPGLAVYNEQFF. The CDR3 region has the DNA TGTGCCACCAGTGATTCCCCGGGACTAGCGGTATACAATGAGCAGTTCTTC. This chain links TRBV24-1 with TRBJ2-1, with 11 nucleotides matching TRBD2. Trimming removed 2 bases from V and 4 bases from J; junction bases left unmatched: 6. Germline V CDR1 and CDR2: KGHDR, SFDVKD. The CDR3 is 17 amino acids.

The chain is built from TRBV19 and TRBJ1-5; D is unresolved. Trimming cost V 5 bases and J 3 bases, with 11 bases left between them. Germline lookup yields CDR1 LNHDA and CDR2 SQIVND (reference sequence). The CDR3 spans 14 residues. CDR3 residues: CASSVGRTNQPQHF. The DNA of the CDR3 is TGTGCCAGTAGTGTCGGACGGACCAATCAGCCCCAGCATTTT.

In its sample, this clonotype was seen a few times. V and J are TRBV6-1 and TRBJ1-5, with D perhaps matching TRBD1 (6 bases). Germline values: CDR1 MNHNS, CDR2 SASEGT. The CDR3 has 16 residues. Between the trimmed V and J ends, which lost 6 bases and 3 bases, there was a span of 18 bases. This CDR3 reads CASSSENRDVNQPQHF. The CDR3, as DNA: TGTGCCAGCAGCTCTGAGAACAGGGATGTCAATCAGCCCCAGCATTTT.